The sequence of this T cell receptor (beta chain) was determined in a study of blood T cell repertoires in COVID-19. For the study at large: COVID-19 samples collected from the United States, Italy and Spain covered acute and convalescent phases. Nucleic acid was either cDNA or gDNA, and it came from T cells, B-cell-depleted T cells, or PBMCs.

This clone was counted a single time. Original analysis: Using reference gene primer amplification, nucleated cell counts were estimated. This table comes from immunoSEQ multiplex PCR, and its TCRdb copy is limited to in-frame clones, with some not included. That table furnishes V, J and clone size, whereas the DNA furnished D and trimming. Of roughly 36,000 clones in the sample, more than 75% are singletons; the top ten hold more than 20%. The CDR3 sequence is 17 residues long. In germline, CDR1 is MNHNS, CDR2 SASEGT. V lost 4 bases, J lost 5 bases, and 13 bases stayed unmatched. The receptor's source is a man aged 45-60 years with active or convalescent COVID-19. The genes are TRBV6-1 and TRBJ2-5, with 10 positions matching TRBD2. Sequenced input: peripheral blood. CDR3 coding DNA: TGTGCCAGCAGTGGGGGAGGGGGAGCGGGAGGGTTTGAGACCCAGTACTTC. This translates into CASSGGGGAGGFETQYF.